The 27 T cell receptor beta chains below were found in one sample sequenced in a study of blood T cell repertoires in COVID-19. TCRdb's copy holds only in-frame clones and misses some; the assay was immunoSEQ multiplex PCR. The sample lists under 150,000 clones, around 85% seen once, with about 1.4% in the top ten. Sequencing was done on a sample of peripheral blood. These receptors originate from a man aged 50 to 60 with acute or convalescent COVID-19.

Only one count was recorded for this clone. The V call is TRBV9, the J call TRBJ2-2; a weak D match, TRBD2 (6 bases). CDR3 length: 16 amino acids. Looked up from germline, CDR1 is SGDLS and CDR2 is YYNGEE. V lost 1 base and J 2 bases, leaving 12 bases between the germline ends. CDR3 nucleotide sequence: TGTGCCAGCAGCGTAAGGGAGGTCCCAAACACCGGGGAGCTGTTTTTT. Its protein product is CASSVREVPNTGELFF. Full variable domain (missing parts from reference TRBV9 and TRBJ2-2): DSGVTQTPKHLITATGQRVTLRCSPRSGDLSVYWYQQSLDQGLQFLIQYYNGEERAKGNILERFSAQQFPDLHSELNLSSLELGDSALYFCASSVREVPNTGELFFGEGSRLTVL.

This chain uses TRBV5-1 with TRBJ2-1; TRBD1 agrees at 7 bases. The CDR3 spans 15 residues. CDR1 and CDR2 from the germline V gene are SGHRS and YFSETQ. J gave up 2 bases and V 5 bases, and 7 bases lay outside the gene matches. The CDR3 sequence: CASRTRTGPYNEQFF. DNA for the CDR3: TGCGCCAGCAGGACGCGGACAGGTCCCTACAATGAGCAGTTCTTC.

The V and J genes are TRBV7-4 and TRBJ1-2; possibly TRBD1 for D (5 bases). The CDR3 contains 11 residues. V lost 6 bases, J lost 6 bases, and 8 bases lay in between. Germline V CDR1 and CDR2: SGHVT, SQSDAQ. The CDR3 DNA sequence: TGTGCCAGCAGTGGGGCCCATGGCTACACCTTC. This encodes CASSGAHGYTF.

The J gene is TRBJ1-5, the V gene TRBV5-5; 7 nucleotides align to TRBD1. Per germline, CDR1 SGHKS and CDR2 YYEKEE (reference sequence). The CDR3 runs 14 residues. V dropped 3 bases and J dropped 6; count of bases not matched to a gene: 6. CDR3 protein: CASSSRQGGQPQHF. The CDR3 DNA reads TGTGCCAGCAGCTCACGACAGGGAGGTCAGCCCCAGCATTTT.

This chain links TRBV28 with TRBJ1-1, with D perhaps matching TRBD1 (5 bases). Germline loops: CDR1 MDHEN, CDR2 SYDVKM. Trimming stripped 6 bases from V and 0 bases from J, with 8 bases between. The CDR3 contains 13 residues. The CDR3 coding sequence is TGTGCCAGCAGGATACAGGTGAACACTGAAGCTTTCTTT. Translation gives CASRIQVNTEAFF. The full variable domain, completed using reference TRBV28 and TRBJ1-1, is DVKVTQSSRYLVKRTGEKVFLECVQDMDHENMFWYRQDPGLGLRLIYFSYDVKMKEKGDIPEGYSVSREKKERFSLILESASTNQTSMYLCASRIQVNTEAFFGQGTRLTVV.

V usage is TRBV28 and J usage is TRBJ1-1; the D gene is possibly TRBD1 (6 bases). CDR1 MDHEN and CDR2 SYDVKM come from the germline V gene. CDR3 length: 13 residues. Trimming pared 11 bases from V and 0 bases from J, leaving 13 bases between. The DNA of the CDR3 is TGTGCCTCAACAGGGTCAGTGAACACTGAAGCTTTCTTT. Translating gives CASTGSVNTEAFF.

The genes are TRBV5-1 and TRBJ1-6; D remains ambiguous. The CDR3 runs to 15 residues. Germline V gene sequence: CDR1 SGHRS, CDR2 YFSETQ. The V end was cut by 4 bases, the J end by 10 bases, with 18 bases between. The CDR3 nucleotides are TGCGCCAGCAGCCCAAGTGGAGGGAAGGAATCACCCCTCCACTTT. Encoded protein: CASSPSGGKESPLHF.

CDR3: CASSASSLRTEAFF. The CDR3 DNA sequence: TGTGCCAGCAGTGCCTCTTCTCTTAGAACTGAAGCTTTCTTT. The V call is TRBV25-1, the J call TRBJ1-1; D is unresolved. The germline CDR1 and CDR2 sequences are MGHDK and SYGVNS. The CDR3 is 14 residues long. The V end lost 4 bases, the J end lost 5 bases, and 14 bases lay between the germline ends. The full variable domain, in which reference TRBV25-1 and TRBJ1-1 provide the parts outside the CDR3, is EADIYQTPRYLVIGTGKKITLECSQTMGHDKMYWYQQDPGMELHLIHYSYGVNSTEKGDLSSESTVSRIRTEHFPLTLESARPSHTSQYLCASSASSLRTEAFFGQGTRLTVV.

The chain has TRBV30 and TRBJ1-3; D possibly corresponds to TRBD1 (6 bases). Trimming removed 0 bases at V and 0 bases at J, with 18 bases between. The CDR3 contains 18 residues. Germline V lookup: CDR1 GTSNPN, CDR2 SVGIG (reference sequence). The CDR3 nucleotides are TGTGCCTGGAGTGTATCGTTCGCAGGACAGAGCTCTGGAAACACCATATATTTT. Translated, it gives CAWSVSFAGQSSGNTIYF.

This chain uses TRBV29-1 with TRBJ2-5; D is unresolved. The germline CDR1 and CDR2 sequences are SQVTM and ANQGSEA. V lost 5 bases to trimming and J lost 2 bases, with 6 bases between them. The length of the CDR3 is 11 residues. CDR3 DNA: TGCAGCGTTAACAAACAAGAGACCCAGTACTTC. Its protein is CSVNKQETQYF. The variable domain in full, completed from reference TRBV29-1 and TRBJ2-5, reads SAVISQKPSRDICQRGTSLTIQCQVDSQVTMMFWYRQQPGQSLTLIATANQGSEATYESGFVIDKFPISRPNLTFSTLTVSNMSPEDSSIYLCSVNKQETQYFGPGTRLLVL.

This CDR3 reads CASSGLRESSYNEQFF. Written as DNA, the CDR3 is TGTGCCAGCAGTGGGTTACGGGAGAGCTCCTACAATGAGCAGTTCTTC. J is TRBJ2-1 and V is TRBV2; D may be TRBD2 (6 bases). V lost 4 bases and J lost 0, with 13 bases in between. Per germline, CDR1 SNHLY and CDR2 FYNNEI. This CDR3 is built from 16 residues.

The chain carries TRBV11-1 and TRBJ1-2; possibly TRBD1 for D (6 bases). Looked up from germline, CDR1 is SGHAT and CDR2 is FQDESV (reference sequence). V lost 5 bases, J lost 5 bases, and 15 bases lay in between. The CDR3 covers 14 residues. This chain's CDR3 is CASSPRQELYGYTF. In DNA form, the CDR3 reads TGTGCCAGCAGCCCCAGACAGGAACTATATGGCTACACCTTC.

In this sample, this clone turned up once. The chain is built from TRBV5-5 and TRBJ1-2; the D is unclear. The CDR3 is 13 amino acids. Per germline, CDR1 SGHKS and CDR2 YYEKEE (reference sequence). Trimming pared 4 bases from V and 5 bases from J, leaving 12 bases between. CDR3 DNA: TGTGCCAGCAGCACTCCCTCTAGTTATGGCTACACCTTC. Protein: CASSTPSSYGYTF.

J is TRBJ1-2 and V is TRBV10-3; D possibly corresponds to TRBD1 (6 bases). The CDR3 length is 14 residues. The germline V gene encodes CDR1 ENHRY and CDR2 SYGVKD. Trimming cost V 11 bases and J 3 bases, with 19 bases left between them. The CDR3 DNA reads as TGTGCCTCTTCTGACAGGAGAGGAGACTATGGCTACACCTTC. Its translation is CASSDRRGDYGYTF.

The rearrangement links TRBV28 to TRBJ1-3, with TRBD1 matching 9 bases. Germline trimming cut 6 bases from V and 5 bases from J; bases unmatched to any gene: 2. Germline assignment: CDR1 MDHEN and CDR2 SYDVKM. The CDR3 extends over 13 amino acids. CDR3 bases: TGTGCCAGCAGACAGGGGGCAAGAAACACCATATATTTT. Translated, it gives CASRQGARNTIYF.

This clone was picked up one time. The chain couples TRBV5-4 to TRBJ2-4, with D possibly being TRBD2 (5 bases). This CDR3 region has 15 residues. V lost 4 bases, J lost 3 bases, and 14 bases lay in between. CDR1 SGHNT and CDR2 YYREEE come from the germline V gene (reference sequence). In DNA, the CDR3 is TGTGCCAGCAGCAACTTGGACTCGGGCAAAAACATTCAGTACTTC. Its protein product is CASSNLDSGKNIQYF. Supplemented by reference TRBV5-4 and TRBJ2-4, the full variable domain reads ETGVTQSPTHLIKTRGQQVTLRCSSQSGHNTVSWYQQALGQGPQFIFQYYREEENGRGNFPPRFSGLQFPNYSSELNVNALELDDSALYLCASSNLDSGKNIQYFGAGTRLSVL.

The rearrangement joins TRBV4-1 to TRBJ2-5, with 10 bases aligning to TRBD2. With V trimmed by 0 bases and J by 5 bases, 18 bases remained unmatched. The CDR3 runs 20 residues. The V gene's germline CDR1 is MGHRA and CDR2 YSYEKL. The CDR3 spells CASSQEGSSGGAGVGETQYF. The CDR3, as DNA: TGCGCCAGCAGCCAAGAGGGGTCTAGCGGGGGAGCGGGAGTGGGCGAGACCCAGTACTTC.

This chain joins TRBV27 and TRBJ1-4, with 8 bases fitting TRBD1. Germline V gives CDR1 MNHEY, CDR2 SMNVEV (reference sequence). This CDR3 region has 15 residues. V shed 8 bases, J shed 8 bases, and the junction held 13 bases outside the gene matches. CDR3 amino acids: CASGVSTGAQEKLFF. The CDR3 DNA is TGTGCCAGCGGAGTCTCGACAGGGGCTCAGGAAAAACTGTTTTTT.

The CDR3 protein is CASSPRSSGLGEQFF. CDR3 DNA sequence: TGTGCCAGCAGCCCCCGGTCTAGCGGGTTAGGTGAGCAGTTCTTC. The genes are TRBV7-3 and TRBJ2-1; TRBD2 aligns across 8 bases. Germline lookup yields CDR1 SGHTA and CDR2 FQGTGA. The CDR3 runs 15 residues. V was pared by 5 bases and J by 9 bases, with 12 bases of the junction left unmatched.

The chain employs TRBV9 and TRBJ1-3; the D gene is possibly TRBD1 (6 bases). V gave up 2 bases and J gave up 7 bases, with 19 bases separating them. CDR1 and CDR2 (germline): SGDLS, YYNGEE. This CDR3 contains 16 residues. The CDR3 DNA is TGTGCCAGCAGCGTGAGCCGGGACACTGGATTTAACACCATATATTTT. Translating gives CASSVSRDTGFNTIYF.

V gene TRBV27 combines with J gene TRBJ2-7, with D possibly matching TRBD2 (5 bases). The CDR3 is made up of 13 amino acids. Per germline, CDR1 MNHEY and CDR2 SMNVEV (reference sequence). With 5 bases removed from V and 2 bases from J, the gap between germline ends came to 10 bases. The CDR3 protein is CASSPDGTYEQYV. The DNA for the CDR3 is TGTGCCAGCAGTCCAGACGGGACCTACGAGCAGTACGTC.

CDR3 sequence: CASSYAGDRGVYEQYF. In DNA, the CDR3 is TGTGCCAGCAGTTACGCCGGGGACAGGGGAGTCTACGAGCAGTACTTC. The rearrangement joins TRBV6-5 to TRBJ2-7, with TRBD1 identical over 10 bases. The CDR3 covers 16 residues. V gave up 2 bases and J gave up 3 bases; unmatched junction bases: 7. Per germline, CDR1 MNHEY and CDR2 SVGAGI.

Only one count was recorded for this clone. The chain combines TRBV9 with TRBJ2-7; 9 bases match TRBD2. The trim removed 4 bases at V and 2 bases at J, leaving 7 bases unmatched. The CDR3 has 15 residues. CDR1 is SGDLS, CDR2 YYNGEE, per germline. The chain's CDR3 is CASSPASGGPYEQYV. Here the CDR3 DNA reads TGTGCCAGCAGCCCCGCAAGCGGGGGGCCCTACGAGCAGTACGTC.

The genes are TRBV6-1 and TRBJ1-1; no firm D call. Between the trimmed V and J ends, which lost 0 bases and 8 bases, there was a span of 10 bases. The germline V gene encodes CDR1 MNHNS and CDR2 SASEGT. The CDR3 length is 13 residues. The CDR3 nucleotides read TGTGCCAGCAGTGAAGCCCCTTGGAGGGAAGCTTTCTTT. Its protein is CASSEAPWREAFF.

This clone was detected once. The V gene is TRBV10-1, the J gene TRBJ1-2; 11 bases are shared with TRBD1. CDR1 and CDR2 (germline): WNHNN, SYGVQD (reference sequence). The CDR3 is 15 residues long. J gave up 2 bases and V 3 bases, and 2 bases lay outside the gene matches. In DNA, the CDR3 is TGCGCCAGCAGTGAAAGGGACAGGGGGAACTATGGCTACACCTTC. Protein: CASSERDRGNYGYTF.

The J gene is TRBJ1-2, the V gene TRBV27; 10 bases match TRBD1. V shed 3 bases, J shed 6 bases, and the junction held 19 bases outside the gene matches. Germline V lookup: CDR1 MNHEY, CDR2 SMNVEV (reference sequence). The CDR3 runs to 19 residues. This CDR3 reads CASSFRGSGTGVGWHGYTF. The CDR3, as DNA: TGTGCCAGCAGTTTTCGGGGTAGTGGGACAGGGGTCGGTTGGCATGGCTACACCTTC.

The chain is built from TRBV10-2 and TRBJ1-2; D unclear. V shed 9 bases and J shed 7 bases, with 12 bases lying between them. Germline-derived CDR1 and CDR2 are WSHSY and SAAADI. CDR3 length equals 11 residues. CDR3 in amino acids: CASGGGSGYTF. DNA of the CDR3: TGCGCCAGTGGTGGTGGCTCTGGCTACACCTTC.